Each of the 5 T cell receptor beta chains below was sequenced from the same sample in a study of blood T cell repertoires in COVID-19. TCRdb's table, derived via immunoSEQ multiplex PCR, lists solely in-frame clones and lacks some. The table has about 300,000 clones, 86% seen once; the top ten hold about 4%. Sequencing was carried out using PBMCs or T cells enriched from blood (not recorded which). All receptors come from a man aged 25 to 40 who had recovered from COVID-19.

This chain connects TRBV5-1 to TRBJ2-1; 13 bases line up with TRBD2. Germline CDR1 reads SGHRS; CDR2 reads YFSETQ. The CDR3 runs 17 residues. With 4 bases clipped from V and 6 bases from J, the junction kept 10 bases outside the gene matches. CDR3 coding DNA: TGCGCCAGCAGCCGGGCCCAACTAGCGGGGGGGCCCAATGAGCAGTTCTTC. Amino acid sequence: CASSRAQLAGGPNEQFF.

The chain joins TRBV3-1 (or the pseudogene TRBV3-2) to TRBJ2-1, with 10 nucleotides matching TRBD2. Germline CDR1 and CDR2: LGHDT and YNNKEL (reference sequence). This CDR3 comprises 16 residues. V shed 0 bases and J 8 bases; nucleotides not matched to a gene: 7. CDR3 in amino acids: CASSQDLSGLADEQFF. The CDR3 region has the DNA TGTGCCAGCAGCCAAGATCTTTCCGGACTAGCGGATGAGCAGTTCTTC.

In this sample, this clone turned up a few times. V is TRBV6-1 and J is TRBJ2-2; D may be TRBD1 (6 bases). V lost 5 bases and J lost 4, with 17 bases in between. The CDR3 has 16 amino acids. Germline lookup yields CDR1 MNHNS and CDR2 SASEGT. CDR3 DNA sequence: TGTGCCAGCAGTAAAGGTCCCGGGACACCCACCGGGGAGCTGTTTTTT. Translating gives CASSKGPGTPTGELFF.

V is TRBV30 and J is TRBJ2-3; 11 bases are shared with TRBD2. CDR1 and CDR2 (germline): GTSNPN, SVGIG (reference sequence). After removal of 2 bases from V and 1 base from J, the junction contained 11 bases not matched to a gene. The CDR3 totals 18 residues. CDR3 residues: CAWSRAYSGRGRTDTQYF. The CDR3 DNA reads as TGTGCCTGGAGTCGTGCTTATAGCGGGAGGGGTCGCACAGATACGCAGTATTTT.

V and J are TRBV18 and TRBJ1-4; 9 bases fit TRBD1. V was pared by 2 bases and J by 5 bases, with 3 bases of the junction left unmatched. CDR1 is KGHSH, CDR2 LQKENI, per germline. The CDR3 length is 15 residues. CDR3 bases: TGTGCCAGCTCACCAACTGGACAGGGGAATGAAAAACTGTTTTTT. It encodes CASSPTGQGNEKLFF.